The entry below gives a single T cell receptor (beta chain) sequence along with its context. immunoSEQ multiplex PCR used an average of 1200 ng genomic DNA. Clones were sequenced by immunoSEQ multiplex PCR, and TCRdb holds only the in-frame ones, with some missing. Its listing shows around 35,000 clones. The data derive from a study of T cells in women clearing cervical HPV infection. The sample taken for sequencing was blood buffy coat. The source of this sequence is a woman aged 18 to 69 with a cervical HPV16 infection that either progressed to CIN3+ or cleared (not recorded which).

The CDR3 DNA, read in part, is TGTGCCAGCAGTTACTCTAGCGGGGGGGTTGAGACC. Its translation is CASSYSSGGVET. The whole CDR3 region reads CASSYSSGGVETQYF. V is TRBV6-2 or TRBV6-3 and J is TRBJ2-5; 11 nucleotides match TRBD2. Sequencing ends 3 residues short of the CDR3 end; the germline J gene provides the rest. The CDR3 length is 15 residues. Germline CDR1 and CDR2: MNHEY and SVGEGT. After removal of 0 bases from V and 5 bases from J, the junction contained 2 bases not matched to a gene.